This TCR beta chain was identified during a study of identical twins. Of note for this clonotype: Its antigen is still unknown.

V lost 3 bases and J lost 2; bases outside the gene matches: 8. Germline V gene data show CDR1 as SGDLS and CDR2 as YYNGEE. The CDR3 extends over 15 amino acids. Study-wide findings and caveats: Out-of-frame alpha sequences shared by twins showed excess low generation probability. The models gave estimates that fell short of the out-of-frame TCR alpha sharing seen in monozygotic twins. Weaker excess twin sharing was observed in beta out-of-frame sequences.

The authors used template switching to add a universal primer site and gave cDNA unique molecular identifiers. TCRdb ran MiXCR on the 5' RACE reads and lists one entry per CDR3 protein. The sample shows more than 650,000 distinct CDR3 sequences, 5.5% to 6.5% of them seen only once. This TCR was sampled from a man between 18 and 35 years old in good health. The specimen was naive T cells sorted from blood. The rearrangement joins TRBV9 to TRBJ2-7; 7 bases agree with TRBD1. CDR3 DNA: TGTGCCAGCAGCGCCGGCTCAGGGGGAGCCTACGAGCAGTACTTC. Translating it yields CASSAGSGGAYEQYF.